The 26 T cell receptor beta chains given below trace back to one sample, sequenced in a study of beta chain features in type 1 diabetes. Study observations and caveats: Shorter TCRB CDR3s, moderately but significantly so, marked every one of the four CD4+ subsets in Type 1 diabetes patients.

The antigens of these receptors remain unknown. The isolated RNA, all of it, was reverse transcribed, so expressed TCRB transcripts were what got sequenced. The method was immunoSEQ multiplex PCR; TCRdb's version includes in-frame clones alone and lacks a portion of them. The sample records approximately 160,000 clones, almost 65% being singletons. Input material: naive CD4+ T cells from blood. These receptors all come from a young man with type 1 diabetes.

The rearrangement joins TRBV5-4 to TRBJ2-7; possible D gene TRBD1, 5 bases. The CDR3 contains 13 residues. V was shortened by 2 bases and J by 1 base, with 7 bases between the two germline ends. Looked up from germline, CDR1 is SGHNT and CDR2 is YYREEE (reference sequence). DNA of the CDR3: TGTGCCAGCAGCTTACAGGAGTCCTACGAGCAGTACTTC. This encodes CASSLQESYEQYF. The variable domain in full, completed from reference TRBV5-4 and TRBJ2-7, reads ETGVTQSPTHLIKTRGQQVTLRCSSQSGHNTVSWYQQALGQGPQFIFQYYREEENGRGNFPPRFSGLQFPNYSSELNVNALELDDSALYLCASSLQESYEQYFGPGTRLTVT.

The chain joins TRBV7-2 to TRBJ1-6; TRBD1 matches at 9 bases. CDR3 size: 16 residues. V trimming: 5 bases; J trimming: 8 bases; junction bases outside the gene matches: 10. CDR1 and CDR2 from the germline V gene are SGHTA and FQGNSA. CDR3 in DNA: TGTGCCAGCAGCATTGGGACAGGGTCTTCTTATTCACCCCTCCACTTT. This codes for CASSIGTGSSYSPLHF.

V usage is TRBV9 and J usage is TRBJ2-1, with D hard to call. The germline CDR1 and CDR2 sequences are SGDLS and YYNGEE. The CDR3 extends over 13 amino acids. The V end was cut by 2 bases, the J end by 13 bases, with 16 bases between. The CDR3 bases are TGTGCCAGCAGCGTTCTAAGTATGACATCCCAGTTCTTC. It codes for CASSVLSMTSQFF.

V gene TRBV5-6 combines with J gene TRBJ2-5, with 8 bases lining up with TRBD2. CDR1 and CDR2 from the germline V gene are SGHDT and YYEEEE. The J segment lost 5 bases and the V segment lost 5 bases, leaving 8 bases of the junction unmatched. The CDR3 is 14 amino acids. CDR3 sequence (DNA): TGTGCCAGCAGATCCGCGGGGGGCCCGGAGACCCAGTACTTC. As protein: CASRSAGGPETQYF.

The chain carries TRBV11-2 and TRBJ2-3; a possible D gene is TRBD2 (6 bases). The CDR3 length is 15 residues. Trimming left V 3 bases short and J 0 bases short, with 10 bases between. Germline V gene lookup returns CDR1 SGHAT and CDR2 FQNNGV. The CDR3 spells CASSLAGGSTDTQYF. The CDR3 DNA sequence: TGTGCCAGCAGCTTGGCTGGAGGGAGCACAGATACGCAGTATTTT.

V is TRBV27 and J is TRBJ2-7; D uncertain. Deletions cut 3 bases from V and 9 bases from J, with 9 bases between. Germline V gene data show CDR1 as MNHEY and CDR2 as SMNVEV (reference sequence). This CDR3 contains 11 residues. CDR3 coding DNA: TGTGCCAGCAGTTTGCGAGATCGGCAGTACTTC. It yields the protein CASSLRDRQYF.

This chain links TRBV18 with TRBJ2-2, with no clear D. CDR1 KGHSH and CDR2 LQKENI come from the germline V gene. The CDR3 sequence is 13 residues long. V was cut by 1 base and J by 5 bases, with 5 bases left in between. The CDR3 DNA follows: TGTGCCAGCTCACCACTCAGGACCGGGGAGCTGTTTTTT. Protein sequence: CASSPLRTGELFF.

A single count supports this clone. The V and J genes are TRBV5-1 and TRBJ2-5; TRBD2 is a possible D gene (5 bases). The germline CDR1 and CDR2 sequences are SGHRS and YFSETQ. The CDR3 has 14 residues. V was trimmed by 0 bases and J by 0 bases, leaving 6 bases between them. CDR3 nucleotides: TGCGCCAGCAGCTTGGGCGGGTACCAAGAGACCCAGTACTTC. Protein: CASSLGGYQETQYF.

The CDR3 region has the DNA TGTGCCTGGAGTGTTAGGGACTACCAGCCCCAGCATTTT. This codes for CAWSVRDYQPQHF. The V gene is TRBV30, the J gene TRBJ1-5, with TRBD1 as a possible D gene (5 bases). V was clipped by 0 bases and J by 7 bases, with 10 bases between them. The CDR3 length is 13 residues. The germline V gene encodes CDR1 GTSNPN and CDR2 SVGIG (reference sequence). Filled out from reference TRBV30 and TRBJ1-5, the complete variable domain reads SQTIHQWPATLVQPVGSPLSLECTVEGTSNPNLYWYRQAAGRGLQLLFYSVGIGQISSEVPQNLSASRPQDRQFILSSKKLLLSDSGFYLCAWSVRDYQPQHFGDGTRLSIL.

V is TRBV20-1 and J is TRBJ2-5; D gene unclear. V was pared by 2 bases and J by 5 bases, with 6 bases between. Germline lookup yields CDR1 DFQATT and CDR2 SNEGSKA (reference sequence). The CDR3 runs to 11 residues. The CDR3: CSARSTETQYF. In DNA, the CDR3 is TGCAGTGCTAGAAGTACCGAGACCCAGTACTTC.

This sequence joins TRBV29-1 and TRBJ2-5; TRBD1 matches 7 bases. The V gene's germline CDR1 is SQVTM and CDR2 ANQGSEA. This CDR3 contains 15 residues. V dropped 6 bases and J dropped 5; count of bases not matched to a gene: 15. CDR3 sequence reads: CSVVSGTASTETQYF. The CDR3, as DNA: TGCAGCGTCGTATCAGGGACAGCATCCACGGAGACCCAGTACTTC. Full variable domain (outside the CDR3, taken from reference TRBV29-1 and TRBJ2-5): SAVISQKPSRDICQRGTSLTIQCQVDSQVTMMFWYRQQPGQSLTLIATANQGSEATYESGFVIDKFPISRPNLTFSTLTVSNMSPEDSSIYLCSVVSGTASTETQYFGPGTRLLVL.

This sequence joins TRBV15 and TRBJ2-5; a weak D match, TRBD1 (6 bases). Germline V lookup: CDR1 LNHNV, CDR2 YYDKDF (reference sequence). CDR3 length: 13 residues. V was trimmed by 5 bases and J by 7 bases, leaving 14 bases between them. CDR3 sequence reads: CATSGGLKGTQYF. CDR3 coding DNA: TGTGCCACCAGCGGGGGCCTTAAGGGGACCCAGTACTTC.

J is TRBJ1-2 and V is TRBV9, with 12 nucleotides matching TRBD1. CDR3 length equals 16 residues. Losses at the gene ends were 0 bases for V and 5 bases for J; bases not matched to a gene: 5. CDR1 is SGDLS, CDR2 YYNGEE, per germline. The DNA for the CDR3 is TGTGCCAGCAGCGTAGGGGACAGGGGGCCGGGATATGGCTACACCTTC. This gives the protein CASSVGDRGPGYGYTF.

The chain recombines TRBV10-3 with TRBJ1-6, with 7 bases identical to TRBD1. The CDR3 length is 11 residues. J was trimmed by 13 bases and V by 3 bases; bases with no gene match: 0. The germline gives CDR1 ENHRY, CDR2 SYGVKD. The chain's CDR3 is CAISEGGPLHF. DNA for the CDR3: TGTGCCATCAGTGAAGGGGGCCCCCTCCACTTT.

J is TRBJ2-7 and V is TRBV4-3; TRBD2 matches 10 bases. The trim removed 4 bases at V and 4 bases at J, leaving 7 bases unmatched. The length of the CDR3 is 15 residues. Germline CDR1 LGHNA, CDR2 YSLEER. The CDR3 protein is CASSRLTSGLYEQYF. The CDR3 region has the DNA TGCGCCAGCAGCCGGCTGACTAGCGGGCTGTACGAGCAGTACTTC.

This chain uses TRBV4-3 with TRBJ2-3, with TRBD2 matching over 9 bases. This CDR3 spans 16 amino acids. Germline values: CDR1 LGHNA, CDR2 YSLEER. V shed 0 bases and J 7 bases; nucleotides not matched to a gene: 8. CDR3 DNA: TGCGCCAGCAGCCAAGACGTGGGTCTAGCGGGGTATACGCAGTATTTT. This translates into CASSQDVGLAGYTQYF.

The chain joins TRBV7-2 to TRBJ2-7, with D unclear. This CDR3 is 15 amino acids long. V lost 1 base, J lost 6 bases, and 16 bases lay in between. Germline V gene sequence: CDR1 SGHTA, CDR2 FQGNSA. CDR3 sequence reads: CASSLDRTGVGEQYF. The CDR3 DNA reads TGTGCCAGCAGCTTAGACAGAACTGGAGTAGGCGAGCAGTACTTC.

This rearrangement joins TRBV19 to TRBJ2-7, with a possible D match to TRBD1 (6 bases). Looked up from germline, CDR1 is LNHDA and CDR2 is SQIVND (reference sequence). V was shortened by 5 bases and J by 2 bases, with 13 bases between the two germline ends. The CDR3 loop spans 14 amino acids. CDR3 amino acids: CASSDDRITYEQYF. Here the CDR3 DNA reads TGTGCCAGTAGTGATGACAGGATTACCTACGAGCAGTACTTC. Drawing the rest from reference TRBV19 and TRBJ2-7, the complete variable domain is DGGITQSPKYLFRKEGQNVTLSCEQNLNHDAMYWYRQDPGQGLRLIYYSQIVNDFQKGDIAEGYSVSREKKESFPLTVTSAQKNPTAFYLCASSDDRITYEQYFGPGTRLTVT.

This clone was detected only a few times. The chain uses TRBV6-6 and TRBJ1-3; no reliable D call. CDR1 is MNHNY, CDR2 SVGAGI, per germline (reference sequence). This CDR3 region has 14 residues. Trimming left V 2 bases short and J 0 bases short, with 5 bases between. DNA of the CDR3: TGTGCCAGCAGTTACGAGGGCTCTGGAAACACCATATATTTT. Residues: CASSYEGSGNTIYF.

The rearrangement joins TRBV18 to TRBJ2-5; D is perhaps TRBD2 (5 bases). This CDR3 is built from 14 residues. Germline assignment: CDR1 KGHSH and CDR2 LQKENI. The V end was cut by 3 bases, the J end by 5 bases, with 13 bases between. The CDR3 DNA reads TGTGCCAGCTCACCGTCTACTAGTACCGAGACCCAGTACTTC. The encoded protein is CASSPSTSTETQYF.

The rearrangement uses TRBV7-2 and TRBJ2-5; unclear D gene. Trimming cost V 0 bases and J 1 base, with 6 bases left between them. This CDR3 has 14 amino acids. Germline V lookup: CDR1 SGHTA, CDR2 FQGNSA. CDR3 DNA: TGTGCCAGCAGCTTAGCCCGGACCCAAGAGACCCAGTACTTC. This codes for CASSLARTQETQYF.

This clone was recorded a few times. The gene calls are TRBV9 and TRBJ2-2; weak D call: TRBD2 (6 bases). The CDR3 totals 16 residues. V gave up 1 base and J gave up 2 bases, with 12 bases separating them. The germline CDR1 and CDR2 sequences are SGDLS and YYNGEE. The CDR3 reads CASSVWAGTNTGELFF. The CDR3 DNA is TGTGCCAGCAGCGTATGGGCAGGGACTAACACCGGGGAGCTGTTTTTT.

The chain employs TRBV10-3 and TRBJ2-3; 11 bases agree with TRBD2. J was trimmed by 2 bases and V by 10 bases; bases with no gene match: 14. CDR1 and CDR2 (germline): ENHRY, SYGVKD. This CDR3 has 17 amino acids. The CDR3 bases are TGTGCCACTGGAAGATTGGGACTAGCGGAAACCACAGATACGCAGTATTTT. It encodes CATGRLGLAETTDTQYF.

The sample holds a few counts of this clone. CDR3 region: CAWRSKGQGETQPQHF. The DNA for the CDR3 is TGTGCCTGGAGAAGCAAGGGACAGGGTGAGACTCAGCCCCAGCATTTT. This chain joins TRBV30 and TRBJ1-5, with 9 bases identical to TRBD1. The V gene end was trimmed by 3 bases and the J gene end by 6 bases; junction bases not matched to a gene: 12. CDR1 is GTSNPN and CDR2 is SVGIG in the germline V gene (reference sequence). The CDR3 runs 16 residues.

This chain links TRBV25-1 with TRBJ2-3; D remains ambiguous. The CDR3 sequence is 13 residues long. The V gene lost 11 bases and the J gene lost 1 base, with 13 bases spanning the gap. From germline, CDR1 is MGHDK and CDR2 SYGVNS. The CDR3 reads CAGTESGTDTQYF. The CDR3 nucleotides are TGTGCCGGTACTGAAAGCGGCACAGATACGCAGTATTTT.

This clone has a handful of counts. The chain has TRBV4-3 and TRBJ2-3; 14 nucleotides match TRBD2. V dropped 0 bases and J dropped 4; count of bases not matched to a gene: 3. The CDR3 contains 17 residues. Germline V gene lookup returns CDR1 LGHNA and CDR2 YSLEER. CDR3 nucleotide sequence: TGCGCCAGCAGCCAAGATCGGACTAGCGGGGGGCCAGATACGCAGTATTTT. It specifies CASSQDRTSGGPDTQYF.